This T cell receptor (beta chain) was documented in a study of blood T cell repertoires in COVID-19. Turning to the study itself: The samples span acute and convalescent COVID-19 from the United States, Italy and Spain. PBMCs, B-cell-depleted T cells, or T cells were the source of the cDNA or gDNA that made up the material.

As handled by the study authors: Amplification of reference gene primers provided the estimated nucleated cell counts. Sequenced by immunoSEQ multiplex PCR; TCRdb stores in-frame clones only, minus some. D and trimming come from the DNA, and the V and J calls and clone size come from that table. This sample has some 190,000 clones, with roughly 81% found just once. Germline CDR1 SGHNT, CDR2 YYREEE (reference sequence). After removal of 0 bases from V and 3 bases from J, the junction contained 0 bases not matched to a gene. The CDR3 is 14 amino acids. The receptor comes from a woman between 65 and 79 years old with active or convalescent COVID-19. Material for sequencing was peripheral blood. This chain uses TRBV5-4 with TRBJ2-7; 10 bases line up with TRBD2. The CDR3 sequence: CASSLEREGYEQYF. CDR3 sequence (DNA): TGTGCCAGCAGCTTGGAGCGGGAGGGCTACGAGCAGTACTTC.